Listed here are 9 T cell receptor beta chains from one sample, sequenced in a study of T cell responses to AZD1222 COVID-19 vaccine. Some clones are missing from TCRdb's copy, which holds only in-frame ones; the method was immunoSEQ multiplex PCR. Of roughly 77,000 clones in the sample, approximately 90% were seen once. The specimen comprised peripheral blood, sampled on day 0 of AZD1222 vaccination. The receptors were gathered from an adult in good health.

CDR3 in DNA: TGCAGCGTCCAGCTACCCCGGGGAAACACAGATACGCAGTATTTT. It specifies CSVQLPRGNTDTQYF. The genes are TRBV29-1 and TRBJ2-3; D is perhaps TRBD2 (5 bases). The V and J ends lost 6 bases and 2 bases respectively, with 18 bases between them. CDR3 size: 15 residues. Germline loops: CDR1 SQVTM, CDR2 ANQGSEA.

The V call is TRBV18, the J call TRBJ1-2; weak D call: TRBD1 (6 bases). There are 15 residues in the CDR3. The V end was cut by 10 bases, the J end by 1 base, with 19 bases between. Per germline, CDR1 KGHSH and CDR2 LQKENI. Here the CDR3 reads CATTAGTLYNYGYTF. The CDR3, as DNA: TGTGCCACCACGGCGGGGACACTCTATAACTATGGCTACACCTTC.

The rearrangement links TRBV27 to TRBJ1-6, with a tentative D call TRBD1 (6 bases). This CDR3 comprises 15 residues. The germline CDR1 and CDR2 sequences are MNHEY and SMNVEV (reference sequence). Trimming shortened V by 6 bases and J by 10 bases, and 19 bases separated the two germline ends. The CDR3 DNA reads TGTGCCAGCAGCTGGGATACAGGGAATCGATCACCCCTCCACTTT. It encodes CASSWDTGNRSPLHF.

This clone was recorded only once. The chain combines TRBV5-1 with TRBJ2-7; possibly TRBD1 or TRBD2 for D (5 bases each). The CDR3 is made up of 15 amino acids. Trimming cost V 0 bases and J 2 bases, with 12 bases left between them. Germline V gene lookup returns CDR1 SGHRS and CDR2 YFSETQ. The CDR3 is CASSLVGTPTYEQYF. The DNA of the CDR3 is TGCGCCAGCAGCTTGGTGGGGACGCCTACCTACGAGCAGTACTTC. The full variable domain, with the rest looked up from reference TRBV5-1 and TRBJ2-7, is KAGVTQTPRYLIKTRGQQVTLSCSPISGHRSVSWYQQTPGQGLQFLFEYFSETQRNKGNFPGRFSGRQFSNSRSEMNVSTLELGDSALYLCASSLVGTPTYEQYFGPGTRLTVT.

The V gene is TRBV6-1, the J gene TRBJ1-6; D remains unclear. The V and J ends lost 0 bases and 2 bases respectively, with 8 bases between them. Germline V CDR1 and CDR2: MNHNS, SASEGT. There are 16 residues in the CDR3. CDR3 sequence reads: CASSEARGAYNSPLHF. Written as DNA, the CDR3 is TGTGCCAGCAGTGAAGCGCGGGGAGCCTATAATTCACCCCTCCACTTT.

The rearrangement uses TRBV5-6 and TRBJ2-5; 13 nucleotides agree with TRBD2. The CDR3 length is 13 residues. V lost 2 bases, J lost 10 bases, and 2 bases stayed unmatched. Per the germline V gene, CDR1 is SGHDT and CDR2 is YYEEEE. The CDR3 DNA is TGTGCCAGCAGCTTCACTAGCGGGGGGGACCAGTACTTC. It yields the protein CASSFTSGGDQYF.

The V and J genes are TRBV7-9 and TRBJ1-3; 7 bases fit TRBD1. The V gene end was trimmed by 3 bases and the J gene end by 3 bases; junction bases not matched to a gene: 5. Germline values: CDR1 SEHNR, CDR2 FQNEAQ (reference sequence). The CDR3 has 15 amino acids. The CDR3: CASSLGQLGGNTIYF. CDR3 nucleotide sequence: TGTGCCAGCAGCTTGGGACAGTTAGGTGGAAACACCATATATTTT. Full variable domain (missing parts from reference TRBV7-9 and TRBJ1-3): DTGVSQNPRHKITKRGQNVTFRCDPISEHNRLYWYRQTLGQGPEFLTYFQNEAQLEKSRLLSDRFSAERPKGSFSTLEIQRTEQGDSAMYLCASSLGQLGGNTIYFGEGSWLTVV.

V gene TRBV30 combines with J gene TRBJ1-3; no clear D. This CDR3 is 14 amino acids long. Trimming shortened V by 4 bases and J by 0 bases, and 10 bases separated the two germline ends. The germline V gene has CDR1 GTSNPN and CDR2 SVGIG (reference sequence). Here the CDR3 reads CAWNLDLSGNTIYF. CDR3 DNA sequence: TGTGCCTGGAATCTGGACCTCTCTGGAAACACCATATATTTT. Drawing the rest from reference TRBV30 and TRBJ1-3, the complete variable domain is SQTIHQWPATLVQPVGSPLSLECTVEGTSNPNLYWYRQAAGRGLQLLFYSVGIGQISSEVPQNLSASRPQDRQFILSSKKLLLSDSGFYLCAWNLDLSGNTIYFGEGSWLTVV.

This rearrangement joins TRBV6-5 to TRBJ2-5; D is unclear. V lost 5 bases and J lost 0, with 10 bases in between. CDR3 length: 14 amino acids. CDR1 and CDR2 (germline): MNHEY, SVGAGI. The CDR3 is CASSKTRYQETQYF. CDR3 in DNA: TGTGCCAGCAGTAAGACAAGGTACCAAGAGACCCAGTACTTC.